The next 8 T cell receptor beta chains were all read from a single sample in a study of regulatory T cells in long-lasting Graves disease. This sample's time point: newly diagnosed GD, antithyroid drugs for less than 3 months. PBMC RNA was the source of the TCR library. Assembly of TCR beta libraries relied on iRepertoire HTBI primers together with Arm-PCR of CDR3 regions. One entry per CDR3 protein, called by TCRdb with MiXCR from the multiplex PCR reads. This sample carries roughly 400,000 distinct CDR3 sequences, 15% of them seen once, and the ten largest clones take about 8%. These data also featured in a second study, about T cells in Graves' hyperthyroidism and ophthalmopathy.

The sequencing here drew on peripheral blood mononuclear cells (PBMCs), taken at new diagnosis, from a patient treated with antithyroid drugs. The receptor set was obtained from a woman aged 35 to 49 with Graves disease.

This clonotype came up many times. CDR3 protein: CASSLGPGSHEQYF. CDR3 nucleotides: TGTGCCAGCAGCTTAGGGCCGGGTTCCCACGAGCAGTACTTC. The V gene is TRBV7-8, the J gene TRBJ2-7; no definite D call. CDR3 length equals 14 residues. Germline V gene sequence: CDR1 SGHVS, CDR2 FQNEAQ. Trimming removed 1 base from V and 5 bases from J, with 12 bases in between.

CDR3 sequence (DNA): TGTGCCAGCAGCTTAGCGTGGACTAGCGGACATACGCAGTATTTT. It yields the protein CASSLAWTSGHTQYF. This chain uses TRBV7-9 with TRBJ2-3; TRBD2 matches 10 bases. The V gene's germline CDR1 is SEHNR and CDR2 FQNEAQ (reference sequence). V trimming: 0 bases; J trimming: 7 bases; junction bases outside the gene matches: 4. The CDR3 loop spans 15 amino acids.

This clonotype was observed a handful of times. V gene TRBV4-3 combines with J gene TRBJ2-1; the D gene is possibly TRBD1 (5 bases). Per the germline V gene, CDR1 is LGHNA and CDR2 is YSLEER. The CDR3 is made up of 14 amino acids. Trimming shortened V by 3 bases and J by 5 bases, and 11 bases separated the two germline ends. Here the CDR3 DNA reads TGCGCCAGCAGCCATCGAACAGGAGACAATGAGCAGTTCTTC. Its protein is CASSHRTGDNEQFF.

This clonotype has more than one count but fewer than ten. CDR3 region: CSATGTSYEQYF. Here the CDR3 DNA reads TGCAGTGCAACCGGGACCTCCTACGAGCAGTACTTC. The chain has TRBV20-1 and TRBJ2-7; either TRBD1 or TRBD2 may fit D (5 bases each). The CDR3 is 12 amino acids. Trimming shortened V by 6 bases and J by 0 bases, and 9 bases separated the two germline ends. CDR1 is DFQATT and CDR2 is SNEGSKA in the germline V gene (reference sequence).

This clonotype was observed a few times. The chain employs TRBV5-1 and TRBJ2-1; 11 bases map to TRBD2. The CDR3 runs to 19 residues. Trimming removed 0 bases from V and 8 bases from J; junction bases left unmatched: 16. Germline V gene sequence: CDR1 SGHRS, CDR2 YFSETQ. The CDR3 here is CASSLGYGTSGRVGYEQFF. The CDR3 DNA is TGCGCCAGCAGCTTGGGCTATGGAACTAGCGGGAGAGTAGGTTATGAGCAGTTCTTC.

This clonotype was seen repeatedly, ten times or more. The genes are TRBV28 and TRBJ1-2, with a tentative D call TRBD1 (5 bases). The V gene lost 7 bases and the J gene lost 5 bases, with 20 bases spanning the gap. CDR1 and CDR2 (germline): MDHEN, SYDVKM. This CDR3 region has 15 residues. This CDR3 is CASTPPTDRGYGYTF. CDR3 in DNA: TGTGCCAGCACCCCCCCGACAGACCGAGGGTATGGCTACACCTTC.

As concerns this clonotype: Possible read error: a much larger clone is one base away. The V gene is TRBV4-1, the J gene TRBJ2-7, with 8 nucleotides matching TRBD2. Germline-derived CDR1 and CDR2 are MGHRA and YSYEKL. The CDR3 is made up of 14 amino acids. Trimming took 0 bases from V and 3 from J; bases not matched to a gene: 1. CDR3 DNA sequence: TGCGCCAGCAGCCAAGAGGGACTAGGCTACGAGCAGTACTTC. The encoded protein is CASSQEGLGYEQYF.

This clonotype showed up many times. The gene calls are TRBV20-1 and TRBJ2-3; 9 bases fit TRBD2. Per germline, CDR1 DFQATT and CDR2 SNEGSKA (reference sequence). The V segment lost 5 bases and the J segment 4 bases; nucleotides outside the gene matches: 4. This CDR3 has 13 residues. CDR3 residues: CSAVRLAADTQYF. Written as DNA, the CDR3 is TGCAGTGCTGTCCGACTAGCGGCAGATACGCAGTATTTT.